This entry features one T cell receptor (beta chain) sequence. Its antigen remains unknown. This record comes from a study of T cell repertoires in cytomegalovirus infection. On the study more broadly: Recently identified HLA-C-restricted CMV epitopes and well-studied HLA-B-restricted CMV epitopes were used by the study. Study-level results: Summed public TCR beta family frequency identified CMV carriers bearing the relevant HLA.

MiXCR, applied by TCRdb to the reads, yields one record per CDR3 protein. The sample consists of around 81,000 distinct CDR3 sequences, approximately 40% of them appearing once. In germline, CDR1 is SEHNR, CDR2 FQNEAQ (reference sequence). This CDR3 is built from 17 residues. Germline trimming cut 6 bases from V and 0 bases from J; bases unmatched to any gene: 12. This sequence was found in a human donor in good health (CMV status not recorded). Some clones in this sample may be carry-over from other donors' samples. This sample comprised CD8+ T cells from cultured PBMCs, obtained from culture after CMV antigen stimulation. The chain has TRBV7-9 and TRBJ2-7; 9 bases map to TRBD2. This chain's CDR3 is CASRASGGRGDSYEQYF. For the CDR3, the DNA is TGTGCCAGCAGAGCGAGCGGGGGGAGGGGAGACTCCTACGAGCAGTACTTC.